This paragraph reports one T cell receptor beta chain. This CDR3 comprises 14 residues. Between the trimmed V and J ends, which lost 0 bases and 5 bases, there was a span of 10 bases. Germline values: CDR1 MNHEY, CDR2 SVGEGT. This sample is part of a study of blood T cell repertoires in COVID-19. Across the whole study: COVID-19 samples from acute and convalescent phases originated in the United States, Italy and Spain.

Per the original methods: Amplifying reference gene primers gave estimates of nucleated cell counts. Only in-frame clones appear in the TCRdb table, and some are missing; sequencing was by immunoSEQ multiplex PCR. V, J and clone size reflect that table, while D and trimming were determined from the DNA. This sample has just over 150,000 clones; roughly 84% occur once, and the top ten carry roughly 9.8%. The V gene is TRBV6-2 or TRBV6-3, the J gene TRBJ2-5, with D unresolved. The TCR comes from a woman aged 50 to 65 with acute or convalescent COVID-19. The sample comprised peripheral blood. CDR3: CASSYSKPWETQYF. The CDR3 coding sequence is TGTGCCAGCAGTTACTCGAAGCCCTGGGAGACCCAGTACTTC.